The 14 T cell receptor beta chains below all came from one sample that was sequenced in a study of blood T cell repertoires in COVID-19. Assay: immunoSEQ multiplex PCR; the TCRdb copy retains only in-frame clones and omits some. The data contain 350,000 to 400,000 clones, roughly 91% of them singletons. The specimen was PBMCs or T cells enriched from blood (not recorded which). These receptors all come from a young woman who had recovered from COVID-19.

This rearrangement joins TRBV6-5 to TRBJ1-5; 7 bases map to TRBD1. This CDR3 comprises 14 residues. With 5 bases clipped from V and 3 bases from J, the junction kept 4 bases outside the gene matches. From germline, CDR1 is MNHEY and CDR2 SVGAGI. In nucleotides, the CDR3 is TGTGCCAGCAGTCGGGGACAGATCAATCAGCCCCAGCATTTT. As protein: CASSRGQINQPQHF.

For the CDR3, the DNA is TGTGCCTGGAAGCGGGAAGTGTCCGGGGAGCTGTTTTTT. Its protein product is CAWKREVSGELFF. This chain uses TRBV30 with TRBJ2-2; 7 bases are shared with TRBD2. The CDR3 loop spans 13 amino acids. J gave up 6 bases and V 4 bases, and 5 bases lay outside the gene matches. Germline V gene lookup returns CDR1 GTSNPN and CDR2 SVGIG (reference sequence).

This chain connects TRBV6-2 or TRBV6-3 to TRBJ2-1; 11 nucleotides agree with TRBD2. Trimming at V came to 2 bases and at J to 4 bases, leaving 4 bases not matched to a gene. Looked up from germline, CDR1 is MNHEY and CDR2 is SVGEGT. The CDR3 extends over 16 amino acids. CDR3 nucleotide sequence: TGTGCCAGCAGTTACCAGACTAGCGGGGATTACAATGAGCAGTTCTTC. Translated: CASSYQTSGDYNEQFF.

The DNA for the CDR3 is TGTGCCAGCAGTTACCGGGGTATTGGGAACACCATATATTTT. Its translation is CASSYRGIGNTIYF. The V call is TRBV6-5, the J call TRBJ1-3; D not certain. V dropped 2 bases and J dropped 7 bases, with 12 bases sitting between them. This CDR3 contains 14 residues. Germline V gives CDR1 MNHEY, CDR2 SVGAGI.

V gene TRBV10-3 combines with J gene TRBJ2-5; TRBD2 agrees at 11 bases. Trimming took 6 bases from V and 5 from J; bases not matched to a gene: 20. The V gene's germline CDR1 is ENHRY and CDR2 SYGVKD. The CDR3 extends over 19 amino acids. DNA of the CDR3: TGTGCCATCAGCGGAACTTTAACTAGCGGGGGACTGATCGGGGAGACCCAGTACTTC. This sequence encodes CAISGTLTSGGLIGETQYF.

The count of this clone is one. The chain carries TRBV7-6 and TRBJ2-5; D gene unclear. CDR1 SGHVS and CDR2 FNYEAQ come from the germline V gene. This CDR3 region has 13 residues. V was clipped by 2 bases and J by 5 bases, with 9 bases between them. CDR3 residues: CASSLREAETQYF. Here the CDR3 DNA reads TGTGCCAGCAGCTTAAGAGAAGCGGAGACCCAGTACTTC.

This clone occurred once. The chain joins TRBV27 to TRBJ1-1; 7 nucleotides line up with TRBD1. V trimming: 2 bases; J trimming: 9 bases; junction bases outside the gene matches: 9. Germline assignment: CDR1 MNHEY and CDR2 SMNVEV (reference sequence). This CDR3 is 14 amino acids long. The CDR3 reads CASSLKGQRLQAFF. The CDR3 DNA follows: TGTGCCAGCAGTTTAAAGGGACAGAGGCTTCAAGCTTTCTTT.

This sequence joins TRBV7-9 and TRBJ1-4, with D perhaps matching TRBD1 (5 bases). CDR1 is SEHNR, CDR2 FQNEAQ, per germline (reference sequence). This CDR3 has 15 amino acids. V was trimmed by 5 bases and J by 5 bases, leaving 15 bases between them. The CDR3: CASSPRVGPNEKLFF. The DNA for the CDR3 is TGTGCCAGCAGCCCCAGGGTCGGGCCCAATGAAAAACTGTTTTTT. Using reference TRBV7-9 and TRBJ1-4 for the parts outside the CDR3, the full variable domain is DTGVSQNPRHKITKRGQNVTFRCDPISEHNRLYWYRQTLGQGPEFLTYFQNEAQLEKSRLLSDRFSAERPKGSFSTLEIQRTEQGDSAMYLCASSPRVGPNEKLFFGSGTQLSVL.

This chain uses TRBV6-5 with TRBJ1-1, with 8 bases lining up with TRBD1. V was pared by 6 bases and J by 7 bases, with 10 bases of the junction left unmatched. From germline, CDR1 is MNHEY and CDR2 SVGAGI. The CDR3 contains 14 residues. As DNA, the CDR3 is TGTGCCAGCAGCCGGAGGACAGGGTCTATTGAAGCTTTCTTT. Its protein is CASSRRTGSIEAFF.

Remarks on this clone: Within the sample, other DNA sequences also encode this same CDR3. The rearrangement joins TRBV19 to TRBJ2-1; a possible D gene is TRBD2 (6 bases). Germline V CDR1 and CDR2: LNHDA, SQIVND (reference sequence). The CDR3 has 14 residues. Trimming removed 9 bases from V and 3 bases from J, with 15 bases in between. This CDR3 is CASSAGGDYNEQFF. The CDR3 nucleotides are TGTGCCAGCTCCGCTGGCGGGGACTACAATGAGCAGTTCTTC.

J is TRBJ2-1 and V is TRBV24-1; 14 nucleotides line up with TRBD2. V lost 3 bases and J lost 7; bases outside the gene matches: 7. This CDR3 contains 17 residues. The germline V gene encodes CDR1 KGHDR and CDR2 SFDVKD. CDR3 coding DNA: TGTGCCACCAGTGATGGGGGACTAGCGGGGGTGGTAAATGAGCAGTTCTTC. It translates to CATSDGGLAGVVNEQFF.

V is TRBV3-1 (or the pseudogene TRBV3-2) and J is TRBJ1-2; 7 bases map to TRBD1. The CDR3 runs 15 residues. Germline lookup yields CDR1 LGHDT and CDR2 YNNKEL (reference sequence). V shed 2 bases, J shed 4 bases, and the junction held 7 bases outside the gene matches. The CDR3 here is CASSQPGQRSYGYTF. In DNA form, the CDR3 reads TGTGCCAGCAGCCAACCGGGACAGAGATCCTATGGCTACACCTTC.

The chain carries TRBV30 and TRBJ1-2, with TRBD1 matching over 7 bases. Germline V gene sequence: CDR1 GTSNPN, CDR2 SVGIG (reference sequence). This CDR3 has 12 residues. The J segment lost 4 bases and the V segment lost 5 bases, leaving 4 bases of the junction unmatched. The CDR3: CAWGDSGYGYTF. The CDR3, as DNA: TGTGCCTGGGGGGACAGCGGCTATGGCTACACCTTC. Looking up the rest from reference TRBV30 and TRBJ1-2 gives the full variable domain: SQTIHQWPATLVQPVGSPLSLECTVEGTSNPNLYWYRQAAGRGLQLLFYSVGIGQISSEVPQNLSASRPQDRQFILSSKKLLLSDSGFYLCAWGDSGYGYTFGSGTRLTVV.

For the CDR3, the DNA is TGTGCCAGCAGCCCCCGTGTCCCTGGAAACACCATATATTTT. This encodes CASSPRVPGNTIYF. This chain links TRBV27 with TRBJ1-3, with unresolved D. The germline V gene encodes CDR1 MNHEY and CDR2 SMNVEV (reference sequence). This CDR3 has 14 residues. With 6 bases removed from V and 2 bases from J, the gap between germline ends came to 11 bases.